The 18 T cell receptor beta chains reported below all come from one sample, sequenced in a study of Ad26.COV2.S vaccination and SARS-CoV-2 variants. Only in-frame clones appear in the TCRdb table, and some are missing; sequencing was by immunoSEQ multiplex PCR. The sample yields 300,000 to 400,000 clones, around nine tenths seen once. Treatment: around 19 received Ad26.COV2.S at low or high dose, single or two shots; 5 received placebo; per-sample allocation not given. Repertoires come from day 63 after the first vaccine or placebo injection. This material consisted of peripheral blood, taken in a trial of Ad26.COV2.S vaccine versus placebo. The receptors here all came from a person aged 18 to 59 who received the Ad26.COV2.S COVID-19 vaccine or a placebo.

The J gene is TRBJ1-1, the V gene TRBV25-1; no firm D call. The CDR3 has 16 residues. CDR1 and CDR2 from the germline V gene are MGHDK and SYGVNS. The V gene lost 6 bases and the J gene lost 2 bases, with 19 bases spanning the gap. CDR3 nucleotide sequence: TGTGCCAGCAGGACCGACACCTCCCCTTTAAACACTGAAGCTTTCTTT. The encoded protein is CASRTDTSPLNTEAFF. Using reference TRBV25-1 and TRBJ1-1 for the parts outside the CDR3, the full variable domain is EADIYQTPRYLVIGTGKKITLECSQTMGHDKMYWYQQDPGMELHLIHYSYGVNSTEKGDLSSESTVSRIRTEHFPLTLESARPSHTSQYLCASRTDTSPLNTEAFFGQGTRLTVV.

The chain recombines TRBV6-5 with TRBJ2-1; 8 nucleotides line up with TRBD2. Per the germline V gene, CDR1 is MNHEY and CDR2 is SVGAGI. This CDR3 spans 14 amino acids. Germline trimming cut 5 bases from V and 8 bases from J; bases unmatched to any gene: 8. The CDR3 protein is CASSRGTRVHEQFF. CDR3 nucleotides: TGTGCCAGCAGTCGCGGGACTAGAGTCCATGAGCAGTTCTTC.

The rearrangement links TRBV5-6 to TRBJ1-1; 9 bases map to TRBD1. V shed 4 bases, J shed 3 bases, and the junction held 4 bases outside the gene matches. Looked up from germline, CDR1 is SGHDT and CDR2 is YYEEEE. The CDR3 loop spans 14 amino acids. The CDR3 spells CASSPGTGYTEAFF. CDR3 DNA: TGTGCCAGCAGCCCTGGGACAGGGTACACTGAAGCTTTCTTT. Based on the CDR3 plus reference TRBV5-6 and TRBJ1-1, the full variable domain is DAGVTQSPTHLIKTRGQQVTLRCSPKSGHDTVSWYQQALGQGPQFIFQYYEEEERQRGNFPDRFSGHQFPNYSSELNVNALLLGDSALYLCASSPGTGYTEAFFGQGTRLTVV.

The rearrangement uses TRBV7-9 and TRBJ1-1, with 8 positions matching TRBD1. V dropped 4 bases and J dropped 8; count of bases not matched to a gene: 12. In germline, CDR1 is SEHNR, CDR2 FQNEAQ (reference sequence). The CDR3 consists of 15 residues. The CDR3 DNA reads TGTGCCAGCAGCTCGAGACAGGGGACAACAAAAGAAGCTTTCTTT. This sequence encodes CASSSRQGTTKEAFF.

The CDR3 nucleotides are TGTGCCAGCAGCCCCGAGGACAGGCCTGGCAGATTGGGGACCCAGTACTTC. It codes for CASSPEDRPGRLGTQYF. This chain uses TRBV7-9 with TRBJ2-5, with 7 bases matching TRBD1. Trimming cost V 5 bases and J 7 bases; bases outside gene matches: 19. This CDR3 is built from 17 residues. Per the germline V gene, CDR1 is SEHNR and CDR2 is FQNEAQ (reference sequence).

The gene calls are TRBV7-9 and TRBJ2-5; 7 nucleotides agree with TRBD1. Germline loops: CDR1 SEHNR, CDR2 FQNEAQ (reference sequence). Trimming removed 4 bases from V and 2 bases from J; junction bases left unmatched: 7. The CDR3 spans 15 residues. In DNA, the CDR3 is TGTGCCAGCAGCTCGACGGGACAGCTTCAAGAGACCCAGTACTTC. Residues: CASSSTGQLQETQYF.

This chain's CDR3 is CAISELGTEAFF. CDR3 sequence (DNA): TGTGCCATCAGTGAACTGGGTACTGAAGCTTTCTTT. This chain links TRBV10-3 with TRBJ1-1; the D is unclear. CDR1 is ENHRY and CDR2 is SYGVKD in the germline V gene. The ends were cut back, 3 bases at V and 5 bases at J, with 7 bases in the middle. The CDR3 spans 12 residues.

This clone has just a few counts. The CDR3 protein is CASGQGDFYGYTF. The CDR3 coding sequence is TGTGCCAGCGGCCAGGGGGATTTCTATGGCTACACCTTC. The chain links TRBV19 to TRBJ1-2, with 7 bases matching TRBD1. V was clipped by 9 bases and J by 4 bases; unmatched bases: 8. The CDR3 spans 13 residues. Germline assignment: CDR1 LNHDA and CDR2 SQIVND (reference sequence).

This chain uses TRBV19 with TRBJ2-3; TRBD2 might be the D (6 bases). The CDR3 loop spans 16 amino acids. Germline-derived CDR1 and CDR2 are LNHDA and SQIVND (reference sequence). Trimming took 5 bases from V and 0 from J, leaving 15 bases between them. The CDR3 DNA reads TGTGCCAGTAGTCCGGGACTTCTTTCTAGCACAGATACGCAGTATTTT. It codes for CASSPGLLSSTDTQYF.

This chain connects TRBV5-4 to TRBJ2-5; the D is unclear. This CDR3 spans 13 amino acids. CDR1 is SGHNT, CDR2 YYREEE, per germline (reference sequence). V lost 0 bases and J 5 bases, leaving 8 bases between the germline ends. The CDR3 DNA reads as TGTGCCAGCAGCTTGGACGGTGGGGAGACCCAGTACTTC. Translation gives CASSLDGGETQYF.

In this sample, this clone turned up once. The genes are TRBV6-5 and TRBJ2-2, with D tentatively TRBD1 (5 bases). V was shortened by 4 bases and J by 5 bases, with 8 bases between the two germline ends. Germline V gene lookup returns CDR1 MNHEY and CDR2 SVGAGI. The CDR3 sequence is 13 residues long. The CDR3 loop is CASSSDRTGELFF. The CDR3 region has the DNA TGTGCCAGCAGTTCAGACAGAACCGGGGAGCTGTTTTTT.

In this sample, this clone turned up once. V is TRBV11-2 and J is TRBJ2-7, with D perhaps matching TRBD1 (5 bases). Looked up from germline, CDR1 is SGHAT and CDR2 is FQNNGV. V lost 3 bases and J lost 0, with 9 bases in between. This CDR3 region has 14 residues. For the CDR3, the DNA is TGTGCCAGCAGCTTCCCGACAGCCTCCTACGAGCAGTACTTC. Translating gives CASSFPTASYEQYF.

The chain uses TRBV19 and TRBJ1-1; D is unresolved. From germline, CDR1 is LNHDA and CDR2 SQIVND (reference sequence). The CDR3 runs 15 residues. V shed 1 base and J shed 1 base, with 10 bases lying between them. The chain's CDR3 is CASSIGQPGNTEAFF. The CDR3, as DNA: TGTGCCAGTAGTATAGGTCAGCCAGGGAACACTGAAGCTTTCTTT.

The chain carries TRBV29-1 and TRBJ2-7, with D perhaps given as TRBD1 or TRBD2 (6 bases each). V was trimmed by 6 bases and J by 2 bases, leaving 11 bases between them. The CDR3 extends over 12 amino acids. Germline V gene lookup returns CDR1 SQVTM and CDR2 ANQGSEA. The CDR3 DNA is TGCAGCGTCCTCCGGGGGCCCTACGAGCAGTACTTC. It translates to CSVLRGPYEQYF.

This chain joins TRBV4-1 and TRBJ2-3; D unresolved. V lost 1 base and J 2 bases, leaving 7 bases between the germline ends. Germline loops: CDR1 MGHRA, CDR2 YSYEKL. The length of the CDR3 is 14 residues. CDR3 sequence reads: CASSQASVTDTQYF. The CDR3 DNA reads as TGCGCCAGCAGCCAAGCAAGCGTCACAGATACGCAGTATTTT.

This clone was observed at least ten times. The chain combines TRBV12-3 or TRBV12-4 with TRBJ2-5; TRBD1 matches 10 bases. The trim removed 6 bases at V and 7 bases at J, leaving 5 bases unmatched. CDR3 length: 13 amino acids. CDR3 DNA: TGTGCCAGCAGCTCCCGGACAGGGGGGACCCAGTACTTC. As protein: CASSSRTGGTQYF.

This chain connects TRBV23-1 to TRBJ1-1, with D uncertain. TRBV23-1 has ORF status, its function being uncertain. V dropped 0 bases and J dropped 4 bases, with 9 bases sitting between them. This CDR3 is built from 14 residues. CDR3 nucleotides: TGCGCCAGCAGTCAATCTGAGGGAGCCACTGAAGCTTTCTTT. This encodes CASSQSEGATEAFF.

The chain links TRBV12-3 or TRBV12-4 to TRBJ1-2, with 7 bases fitting TRBD1. The CDR3 sequence is 12 residues long. The V segment lost 6 bases and the J segment 2 bases; nucleotides outside the gene matches: 0. CDR3 region: CASRQGNYGYTF. In DNA form, the CDR3 reads TGTGCCAGCAGACAGGGGAACTATGGCTACACCTTC.